This paragraph reports one T cell receptor (beta chain). The data originate from a study of blood T cell repertoires in COVID-19. Study summary: Samples came from the United States, Italy and Spain, spanning acute and convalescent COVID-19.

In Seattle, patients joined the study during active infection and were tracked longitudinally. Original methodology: Reference gene primer amplification yielded estimated nucleated cell counts. Repertoires were generated with immunoSEQ multiplex PCR, while TCRdb's copy carries only in-frame clones and drops some. The V and J calls and clone size are taken from that table; D and trimming were inferred from the DNA. The data show about 210,000 clones, under 90% seen once. Sequencing input: peripheral blood. This receptor was identified in a woman older than 75 with COVID-19, enrolled during active disease.

CDR3 DNA sequence: TGTGCCAGCAGCGACCCGACAGGGGTTAATTCACCCCTCCACTTT. Amino acid sequence: CASSDPTGVNSPLHF. V is TRBV3-1 (or the pseudogene TRBV3-2) and J is TRBJ1-6; 8 nucleotides agree with TRBD1. The V and J ends lost 5 bases and 6 bases, in that order; junction bases with no gene match: 6. CDR1 is LGHDT, CDR2 YNNKEL, per germline (reference sequence). The CDR3 has 15 amino acids.